The present T cell receptor beta chain was sequenced within a study of T cells after yellow fever vaccination. Findings of the study overall: Highly abundant clonotypes carried over from the bulk population could end up in FACS-sorted repertoires as contaminants. Post-booster samples contained most primary-vaccination clones (about 96% CD4, 88% CD8). The study found a weaker secondary response that peaked faster, day 5 versus 15.

The germline CDR1 and CDR2 sequences are SGHTA and FQGTGA. V shed 1 base and J shed 7 bases, with 11 bases lying between them. The CDR3 runs to 15 residues. The sample holds a few counts of this clonotype. Its antigen is unidentified. Universal primer sites and UMIs were introduced during 5'RACE template-switching synthesis of TCR cDNA. TCRdb processed the 5' RACE reads anew with MiXCR; each CDR3 protein has one entry. The sample lists fewer than 450,000 distinct CDR3 sequences; 11% were seen once. The sample in question was PBMCs, obtained on the day of the first yellow fever vaccination. The chain couples TRBV7-3 to TRBJ1-6, with D unresolved. This clonotype was sampled from a man younger than 35 who received the YFV17D yellow fever vaccine. Here the CDR3 reads CASSLMGSGNSPLHF. The DNA of the CDR3 is TGTGCCAGCAGCTTAATGGGTAGCGGGAATTCACCCCTCCACTTT.